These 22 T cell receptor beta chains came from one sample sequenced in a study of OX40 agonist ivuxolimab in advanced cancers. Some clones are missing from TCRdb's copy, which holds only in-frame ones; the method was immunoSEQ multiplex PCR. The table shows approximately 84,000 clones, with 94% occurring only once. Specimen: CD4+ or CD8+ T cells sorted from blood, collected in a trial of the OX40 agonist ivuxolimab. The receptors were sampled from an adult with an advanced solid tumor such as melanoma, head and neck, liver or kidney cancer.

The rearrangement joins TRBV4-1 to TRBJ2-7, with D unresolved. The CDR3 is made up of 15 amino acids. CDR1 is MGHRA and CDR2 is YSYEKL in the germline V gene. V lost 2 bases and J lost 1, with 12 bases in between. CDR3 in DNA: TGCGCCAGCAGCCAATATCACACTGGGTCCTACGAGCAGTACTTC. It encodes CASSQYHTGSYEQYF.

The CDR3 here is CASSITSGGAYNEQFF. The CDR3 coding sequence is TGTGCCAGTAGCATAACTAGCGGGGGGGCTTACAATGAGCAGTTCTTC. The chain combines TRBV19 with TRBJ2-1, with 13 bases lining up with TRBD2. The CDR3 totals 16 residues. Germline CDR1 LNHDA, CDR2 SQIVND (reference sequence). V was clipped by 6 bases and J by 4 bases; unmatched bases: 6.

CDR3 DNA: TGTGCCAGCAGCTCGACTAGCGGGACTTACCAAGAGACCCAGTACTTC. Encoded protein: CASSSTSGTYQETQYF. This chain links TRBV5-6 with TRBJ2-5, with 11 positions matching TRBD2. J lost 0 bases, V lost 3 bases, and 4 bases had no gene match. The CDR3 totals 16 residues. In germline, CDR1 is SGHDT, CDR2 YYEEEE.

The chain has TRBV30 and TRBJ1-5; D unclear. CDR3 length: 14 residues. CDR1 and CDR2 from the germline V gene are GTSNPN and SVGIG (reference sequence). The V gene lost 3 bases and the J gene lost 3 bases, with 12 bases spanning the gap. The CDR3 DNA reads TGTGCCTGGAGCATTGGGCCTATCAATCAGCCCCAGCATTTT. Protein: CAWSIGPINQPQHF.

CDR3 DNA: TGCAGCGTTGAAAGGCCGGGTAGCTTTGGATACGAGCAGTACTTC. Residues: CSVERPGSFGYEQYF. V is TRBV29-1 and J is TRBJ2-7; the D is unclear. The CDR3 covers 15 residues. Deletions cut 2 bases from V and 4 bases from J, with 18 bases between. The germline V gene has CDR1 SQVTM and CDR2 ANQGSEA.

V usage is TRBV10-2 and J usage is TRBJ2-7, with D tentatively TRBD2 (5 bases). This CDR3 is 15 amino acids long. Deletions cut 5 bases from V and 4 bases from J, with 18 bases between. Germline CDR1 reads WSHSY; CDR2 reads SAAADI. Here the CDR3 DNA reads TGCGCCAGCAGTCCCGAGAGGGCCCCTTTTTACGAGCAGTACTTC. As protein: CASSPERAPFYEQYF.

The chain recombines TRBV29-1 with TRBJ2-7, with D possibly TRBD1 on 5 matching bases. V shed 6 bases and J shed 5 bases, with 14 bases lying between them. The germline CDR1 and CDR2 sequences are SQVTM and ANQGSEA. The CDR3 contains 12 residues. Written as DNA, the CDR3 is TGCAGCGTGGAGTTAGGGGTAAACGAGCAGTACTTC. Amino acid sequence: CSVELGVNEQYF.

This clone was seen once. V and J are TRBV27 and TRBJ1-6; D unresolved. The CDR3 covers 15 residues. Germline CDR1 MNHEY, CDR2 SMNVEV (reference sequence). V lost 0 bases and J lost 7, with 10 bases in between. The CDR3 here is CASSLSTESNSPLHF. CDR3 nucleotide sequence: TGTGCCAGCAGTTTATCCACGGAGTCGAATTCACCCCTCCACTTT.

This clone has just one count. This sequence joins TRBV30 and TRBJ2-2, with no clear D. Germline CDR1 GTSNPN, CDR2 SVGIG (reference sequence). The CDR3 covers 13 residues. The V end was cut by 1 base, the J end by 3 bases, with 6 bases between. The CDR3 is CAWSETYTGELFF. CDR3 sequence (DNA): TGTGCCTGGAGTGAGACCTACACCGGGGAGCTGTTTTTT.

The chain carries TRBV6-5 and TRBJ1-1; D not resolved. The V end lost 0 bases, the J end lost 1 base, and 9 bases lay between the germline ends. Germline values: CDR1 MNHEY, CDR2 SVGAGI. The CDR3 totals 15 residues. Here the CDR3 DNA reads TGTGCCAGCAGTTACTCAGCGGGAGGGAACACTGAAGCTTTCTTT. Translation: CASSYSAGGNTEAFF.

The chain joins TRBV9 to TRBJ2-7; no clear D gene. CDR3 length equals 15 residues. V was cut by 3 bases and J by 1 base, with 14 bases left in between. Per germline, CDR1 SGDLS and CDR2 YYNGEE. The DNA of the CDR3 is TGTGCCAGCAGCGCGAATTCGGACCGGTCCTACGAGCAGTACTTC. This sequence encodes CASSANSDRSYEQYF.

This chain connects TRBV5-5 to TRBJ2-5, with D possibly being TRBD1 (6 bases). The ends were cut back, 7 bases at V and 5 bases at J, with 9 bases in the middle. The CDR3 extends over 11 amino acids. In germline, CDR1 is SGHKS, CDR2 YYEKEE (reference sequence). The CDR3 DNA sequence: TGTGCCAGCCGTAGGGGGGAGACCCAGTACTTC. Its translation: CASRRGETQYF. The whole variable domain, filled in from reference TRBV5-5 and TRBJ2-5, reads DAGVTQSPTHLIKTRGQQVTLRCSPISGHKSVSWYQQVLGQGPQFIFQYYEKEERGRGNFPDRFSARQFPNYSSELNVNALLLGDSALYLCASRRGETQYFGPGTRLLVL.

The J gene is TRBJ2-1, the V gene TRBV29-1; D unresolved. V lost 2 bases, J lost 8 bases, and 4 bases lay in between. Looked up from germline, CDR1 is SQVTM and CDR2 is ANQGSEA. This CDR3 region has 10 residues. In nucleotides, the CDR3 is TGCAGCGTTGAAACCTATGAGCAGTTCTTC. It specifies CSVETYEQFF.

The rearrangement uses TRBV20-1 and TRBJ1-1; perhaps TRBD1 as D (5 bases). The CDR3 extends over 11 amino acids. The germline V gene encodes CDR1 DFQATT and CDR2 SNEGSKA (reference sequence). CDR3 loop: CRGDRDTEAFF. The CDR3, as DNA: TGCAGGGGGGATCGGGACACTGAAGCTTTCTTT.

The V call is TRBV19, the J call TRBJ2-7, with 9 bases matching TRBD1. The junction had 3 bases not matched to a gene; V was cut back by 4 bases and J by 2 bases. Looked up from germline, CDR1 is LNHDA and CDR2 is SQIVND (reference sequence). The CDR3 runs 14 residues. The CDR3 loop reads CASSRQGDAYEQYF. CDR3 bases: TGTGCCAGTAGTAGACAGGGGGACGCCTACGAGCAGTACTTC. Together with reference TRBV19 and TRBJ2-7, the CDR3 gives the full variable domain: DGGITQSPKYLFRKEGQNVTLSCEQNLNHDAMYWYRQDPGQGLRLIYYSQIVNDFQKGDIAEGYSVSREKKESFPLTVTSAQKNPTAFYLCASSRQGDAYEQYFGPGTRLTVT.

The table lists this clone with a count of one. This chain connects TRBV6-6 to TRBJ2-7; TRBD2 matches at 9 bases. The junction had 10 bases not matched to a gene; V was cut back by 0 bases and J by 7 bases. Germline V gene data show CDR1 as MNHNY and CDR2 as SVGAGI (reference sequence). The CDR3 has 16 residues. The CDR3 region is CASSYSPLAGPGEQYF. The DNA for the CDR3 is TGTGCCAGCAGTTACTCGCCCCTAGCGGGGCCGGGGGAGCAGTACTTC.

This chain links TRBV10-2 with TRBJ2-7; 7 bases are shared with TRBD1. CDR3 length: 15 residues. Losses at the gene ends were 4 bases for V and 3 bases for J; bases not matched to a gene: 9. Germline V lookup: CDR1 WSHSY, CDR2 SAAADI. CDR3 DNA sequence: TGCGCCAGCAGTGCTAACAGGGGAAGCAGCTACGAGCAGTACTTC. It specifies CASSANRGSSYEQYF.

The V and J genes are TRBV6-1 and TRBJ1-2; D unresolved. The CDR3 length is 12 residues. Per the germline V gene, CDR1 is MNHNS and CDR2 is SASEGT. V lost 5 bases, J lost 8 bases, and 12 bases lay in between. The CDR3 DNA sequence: TGTGCCAGCAGTTGGACGGATTTGGGCTACACCTTC. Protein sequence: CASSWTDLGYTF.

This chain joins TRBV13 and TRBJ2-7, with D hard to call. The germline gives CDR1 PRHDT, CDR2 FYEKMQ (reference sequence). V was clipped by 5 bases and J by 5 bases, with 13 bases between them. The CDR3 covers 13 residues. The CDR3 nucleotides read TGTGCCAGCAGCCCCCGGGCGGTCAACGAGCAGTACTTC. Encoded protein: CASSPRAVNEQYF.

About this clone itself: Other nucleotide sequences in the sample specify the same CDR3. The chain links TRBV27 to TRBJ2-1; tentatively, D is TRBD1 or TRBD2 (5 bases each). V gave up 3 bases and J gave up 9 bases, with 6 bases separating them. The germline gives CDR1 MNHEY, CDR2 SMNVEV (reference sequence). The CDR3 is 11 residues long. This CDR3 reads CASSFGGEQFF. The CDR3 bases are TGTGCCAGCAGTTTTGGGGGTGAGCAGTTCTTC.

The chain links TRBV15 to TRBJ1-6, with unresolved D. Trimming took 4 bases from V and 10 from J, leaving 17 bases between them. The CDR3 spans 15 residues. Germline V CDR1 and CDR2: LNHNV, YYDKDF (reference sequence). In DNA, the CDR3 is TGTGCCACCAGCATTTCGCGGGAGGAGGAATCACCCCTCCACTTT. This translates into CATSISREEESPLHF. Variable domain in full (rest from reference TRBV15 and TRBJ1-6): DAMVIQNPRYQVTQFGKPVTLSCSQTLNHNVMYWYQQKSSQAPKLLFHYYDKDFNNEADTPDNFQSRRPNTSFCFLDIRSPGLGDTAMYLCATSISREEESPLHFGNGTRLTVT.

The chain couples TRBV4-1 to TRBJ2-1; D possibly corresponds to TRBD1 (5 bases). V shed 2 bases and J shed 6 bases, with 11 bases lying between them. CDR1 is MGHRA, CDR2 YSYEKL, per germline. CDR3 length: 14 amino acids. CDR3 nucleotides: TGCGCCAGCAGCCAACTAGGGGCAAGCAATGAGCAGTTCTTC. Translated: CASSQLGASNEQFF.